This entry lists 4 T cell receptor beta chains sequenced from one sample in a study of cytomegalovirus exposure and HLA in healthy donors. Amplification used 60 Vbeta primers and 13 Jbeta primers. The data were produced by immunoSEQ multiplex PCR, yet TCRdb's version contains in-frame clones alone and is incomplete. The sample holds about 100,000 clones. The specimen sequenced was PBMCs. These receptors were collected from a man between 50 and 59 years old in good health and CMV-seronegative.

The chain has TRBV4-3 and TRBJ2-7; a weak D match, TRBD1 (8 bases). V lost 4 bases and J 6 bases, leaving 16 bases between the germline ends. Looked up from germline, CDR1 is LGHNA and CDR2 is YSLEER. There are 14 residues in the CDR3. This chain's CDR3 is CASSRLTGEGEQYF. CDR3 in DNA: TGCGCCAGCAGCCGCCTGACAGGGGAGGGCGAGCAGTACTTC.

The chain uses TRBV2 and TRBJ2-3; D is undetermined. The CDR3 extends over 16 amino acids. With 2 bases removed from V and 0 bases from J, the gap between germline ends came to 12 bases. Germline CDR1 and CDR2: SNHLY and FYNNEI. CDR3 sequence reads: CASSERALYSTDTQYF. DNA of the CDR3: TGTGCCAGCAGTGAACGAGCCCTTTATAGCACAGATACGCAGTATTTT. The variable domain in full, with the rest retrieved from reference TRBV2 and TRBJ2-3, is EPEVTQTPSHQVTQMGQEVILRCVPISNHLYFYWYRQILGQKVEFLVSFYNNEISEKSEIFDDQFSVERPDGSNFTLKIRSTKLEDSAMYFCASSERALYSTDTQYFGPGTRLTVL.

The chain employs TRBV19 and TRBJ1-2; TRBD1 matches 9 bases. Trimming at V came to 7 bases and at J to 2 bases, leaving 8 bases not matched to a gene. This CDR3 spans 15 amino acids. Germline V gene sequence: CDR1 LNHDA, CDR2 SQIVND (reference sequence). The CDR3 here is CASNPLGQGNYGYTF. Written as DNA, the CDR3 is TGTGCCAGTAACCCCCTCGGACAGGGGAACTATGGCTACACCTTC.

The chain links TRBV7-2 to TRBJ2-7, with 9 bases identical to TRBD2. This CDR3 is built from 14 residues. Germline V gene lookup returns CDR1 SGHTA and CDR2 FQGNSA. Germline trimming cut 0 bases from V and 5 bases from J; bases unmatched to any gene: 2. In nucleotides, the CDR3 is TGTGCCAGCAGCTTAGCGGGACTAGCAGACGAGCAGTACTTC. Translating it yields CASSLAGLADEQYF.